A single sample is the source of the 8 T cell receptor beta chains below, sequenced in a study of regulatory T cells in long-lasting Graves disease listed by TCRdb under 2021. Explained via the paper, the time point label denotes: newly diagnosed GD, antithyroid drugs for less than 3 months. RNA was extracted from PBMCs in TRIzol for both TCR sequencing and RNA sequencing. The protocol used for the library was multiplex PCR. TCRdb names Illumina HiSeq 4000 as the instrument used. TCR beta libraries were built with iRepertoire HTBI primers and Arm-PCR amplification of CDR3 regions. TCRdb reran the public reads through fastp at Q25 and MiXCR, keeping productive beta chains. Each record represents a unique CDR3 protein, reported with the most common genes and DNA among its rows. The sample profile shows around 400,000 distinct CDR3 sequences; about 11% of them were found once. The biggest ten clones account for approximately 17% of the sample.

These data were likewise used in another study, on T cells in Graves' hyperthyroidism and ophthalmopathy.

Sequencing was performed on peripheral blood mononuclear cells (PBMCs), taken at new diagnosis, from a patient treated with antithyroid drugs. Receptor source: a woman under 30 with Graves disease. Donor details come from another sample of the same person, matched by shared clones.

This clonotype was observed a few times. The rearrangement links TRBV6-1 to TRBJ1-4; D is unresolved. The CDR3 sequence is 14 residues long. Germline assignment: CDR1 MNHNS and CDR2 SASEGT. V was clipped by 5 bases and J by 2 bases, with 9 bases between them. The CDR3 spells CASSPGGTNEKLFF. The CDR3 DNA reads TGTGCCAGCAGTCCCGGTGGGACTAATGAAAAACTGTTTTTT.

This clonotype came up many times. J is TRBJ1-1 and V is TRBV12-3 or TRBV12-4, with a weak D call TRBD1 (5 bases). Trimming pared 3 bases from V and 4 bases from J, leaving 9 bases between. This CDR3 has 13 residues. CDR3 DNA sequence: TGTGCCAGCAGTTTCGCCGGGGGCACTGAAGCTTTCTTT. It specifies CASSFAGGTEAFF.

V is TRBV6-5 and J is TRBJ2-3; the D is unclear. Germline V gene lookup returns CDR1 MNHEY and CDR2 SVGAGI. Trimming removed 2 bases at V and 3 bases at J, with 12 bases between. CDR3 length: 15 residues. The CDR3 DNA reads TGTGCCAGCAGTTACCTAAGAACTGGAACAGATACGCAGTATTTT. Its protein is CASSYLRTGTDTQYF.

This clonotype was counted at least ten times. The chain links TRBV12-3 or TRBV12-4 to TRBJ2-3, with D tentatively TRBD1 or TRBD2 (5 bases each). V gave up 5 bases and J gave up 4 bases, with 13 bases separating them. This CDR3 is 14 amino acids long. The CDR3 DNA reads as TGTGCCAGCAGTCCGCCAATGGGGGCAGATACGCAGTATTTT. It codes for CASSPPMGADTQYF.

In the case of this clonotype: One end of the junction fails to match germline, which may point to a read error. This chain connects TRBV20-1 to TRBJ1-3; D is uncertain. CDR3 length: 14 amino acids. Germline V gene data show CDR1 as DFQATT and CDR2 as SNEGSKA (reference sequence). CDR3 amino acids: CSARDGYSGNTIYF. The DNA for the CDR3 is TGCAGTGCGAGAGACGGGTACTCTGGAAACACCATATATTTT.

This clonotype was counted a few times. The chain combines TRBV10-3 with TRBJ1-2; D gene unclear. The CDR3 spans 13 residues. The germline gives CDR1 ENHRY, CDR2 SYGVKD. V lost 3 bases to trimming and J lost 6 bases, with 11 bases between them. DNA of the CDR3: TGTGCCATCAGTGATATCGGCGGGGATGGCTACACCTTC. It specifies CAISDIGGDGYTF.

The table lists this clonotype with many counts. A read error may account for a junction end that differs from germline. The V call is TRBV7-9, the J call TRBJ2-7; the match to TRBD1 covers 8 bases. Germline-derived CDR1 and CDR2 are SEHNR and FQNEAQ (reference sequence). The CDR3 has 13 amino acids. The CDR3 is CASSSRTGPRLIF. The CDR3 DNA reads TGTGCCAGCAGTTCGAGGACAGGGCCACGTCTTATCTTC.

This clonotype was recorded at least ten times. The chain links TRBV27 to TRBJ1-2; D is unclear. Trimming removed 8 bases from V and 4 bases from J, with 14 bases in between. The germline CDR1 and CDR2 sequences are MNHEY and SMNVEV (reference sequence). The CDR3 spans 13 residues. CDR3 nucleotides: TGTGCCAGCCAATCTACGGAGGGCTATGGCTACACCTTC. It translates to CASQSTEGYGYTF.